This is a list of T cell receptor beta chains from one sample in a study of blood T cell repertoires in COVID-19. The repertoire was sequenced with immunoSEQ multiplex PCR; TCRdb's copy has only in-frame clones and lacks some. This sample has fewer than 200,000 clones, with 83% found just once. The sequenced sample consisted of peripheral blood. These receptors all stem from a woman between 65 and 79 years old with COVID-19, enrolled during active disease. CDR3s include the opening cysteine and the closing phenylalanine or tryptophan. A D gene is named only where the DNA matches it firmly. Clone size is not always given. Where it is, it says once, few, many or a class for expanded clones.

cdr3_nt cdr3_aa v_call clone_size j_call d_call
TGTGCCAGCAGCGTAGCAGCGGACACTGAAGCTTTCTTT CASSVAADTEAFF TRBV9 NA TRBJ1-1 NA
TGTGCCAGCAGTCCCCCCCCCGGACAGCGGGAGGCGGGGAGGGGGACCCAGTACTTC CASSPPPGQREAGRGTQYF TRBV28 NA TRBJ2-5 TRBD2
TGTGCCAGTAGTATTTTTGCCGGGACTAGCGGAAAAGATTCCAAAAACATTCAGTACTTC CASSIFAGTSGKDSKNIQYF TRBV19 NA TRBJ2-4 TRBD2
TGTGCCAGCAGTGACAGGGGCTCAACTAATGAAAAACTGTTTTTT CASSDRGSTNEKLFF TRBV2 few TRBJ1-4 NA
TGTGCCAGCAGCGGCAGGGGACTAAGCTCCTACAATGAGCAGTTCTTC CASSGRGLSSYNEQFF TRBV9 once TRBJ2-1 NA
TGTGCCAGTAGTAGCCGACTAGCGGGATACAATGAGCAGTTCTTC CASSSRLAGYNEQFF TRBV19 NA TRBJ2-1 TRBD2
TGCGCCAGCAGCTTGGCAGACTCTGGTGCCAAAAACATTCAGTACTTC CASSLADSGAKNIQYF TRBV5-1 NA TRBJ2-4 NA
TGTGCCAGCAGCGGACAGTCGGACACTGAAGCTTTCTTT CASSGQSDTEAFF TRBV7-9 few TRBJ1-1 NA
TGTGCCAGCAGCCGTGGAGGACAGGCTTACAATGAGCAGTTCTTC CASSRGGQAYNEQFF TRBV27 many TRBJ2-1 TRBD1
TGTGCCAGCGGTACTTACTACGAGCAGTACTTC CASGTYYEQYF TRBV6-5 NA TRBJ2-7 NA
TGTGCCAGCAGCCTCGGAGCAACTAATGAAAAACTGTTTTTT CASSLGATNEKLFF TRBV25-1 NA TRBJ1-4 NA
TGTGCCAGCAGCCAGTTTGACAGGGCTGCTGGAAACACCATATATTTT CASSQFDRAAGNTIYF TRBV4-2 NA TRBJ1-3 TRBD1
TGCGCCAGCAAAGAAGGGACAGGGTCGTTTAATGAGCAGTTCTTC CASKEGTGSFNEQFF TRBV5-1 NA TRBJ2-1 TRBD1
TGTGCCAGCTCACTGGGGGGGGGCCTTAACACTGAAGCTTTCTTT CASSLGGGLNTEAFF TRBV18 NA TRBJ1-1 NA
TGTGCCAGCAGTGCCCTATACGGGACTAGCGGATACAATGAGCAGTTCTTC CASSALYGTSGYNEQFF TRBV6-2/TRBV6-3 few TRBJ2-1 TRBD2
TGTGCCAGCAACCAGCGGGGCACCGGGGAGCTGTTTTTT CASNQRGTGELFF TRBV3-1/TRBV3-2 NA TRBJ2-2 TRBD2
TGTGCCAGTAGTTTGCAGGTTTCGGTTTGGTGTTTCGCTGGCACAGGTCAAGAGACCCAGTACTTC CASSLQVSVWCFAGTGQETQYF TRBV19 NA TRBJ2-5 NA
TGTGCCAGCAGTGTCCTTAGCGGGACCTACAATGAGCAGTTCTTC CASSVLSGTYNEQFF TRBV27 NA TRBJ2-1 TRBD2
TGTGCCACCAGTGGGGTACAGAATCAGCCCCAGCATTTT CATSGVQNQPQHF TRBV24-1 NA TRBJ1-5 NA
TGTGCCAGCACCCTACAGGGGGTTGATAATTCACCCCTCCACTTT CASTLQGVDNSPLHF TRBV2 NA TRBJ1-6 TRBD1
TGTGCCAGCAGTCCAGGGACTAGCGGAGCTTACTACGAGCAGTACTTC CASSPGTSGAYYEQYF TRBV27 NA TRBJ2-7 TRBD2
TGTGCCAGCTCACGCGGCAGGGGCGATACCTACGAGCAGTACTTC CASSRGRGDTYEQYF TRBV18 NA TRBJ2-7 NA